The entry below gives a single TCR beta chain sequence along with its context. Its specificity is unknown. Per the germline V gene, CDR1 is SGHTA and CDR2 is FQGNSA. The CDR3 totals 15 residues. Trimming cost V 4 bases and J 0 bases, with 10 bases left between them. The data are from a study of identifying expanded T cells in peripheral blood. Only in-frame clones appear in the TCRdb table, and some are missing; sequencing was by immunoSEQ multiplex PCR. The sample consists of roughly 75,000 clones, roughly nine tenths of them appearing once. Healthy donors had no documented immune events, such as infections, while sampled. Whole-study findings and limits: Across healthy donors, higher total template counts meant significantly greater roughly 2-week count variance. About 1.2 clones differed between technical replicates, versus 16.4 and 19 over time.

This receptor was obtained from a person aged 18 to 75 in good health. The chain recombines TRBV7-2 with TRBJ2-1, with D unresolved. Sequencing was done on a sample of blood. In nucleotides, the CDR3 is TGTGCCAGCAGCTCCTGGGCTGGCTCCTACAATGAGCAGTTCTTC. Its protein is CASSSWAGSYNEQFF.